This TCR beta chain came from a study of T cell responses to AZD1222 COVID-19 vaccine. CDR3 length: 13 residues. Trimming took 8 bases from V and 3 from J, leaving 12 bases between them. This table comes from immunoSEQ multiplex PCR, and its TCRdb copy is limited to in-frame clones, with some not included. In the table there are approximately 180,000 clones, about 90% of which are singletons. The sample consisted of peripheral blood, taken on day 0 of AZD1222 vaccination. This clonotype was sampled from an adult in good health. V usage is TRBV12-3 or TRBV12-4 and J usage is TRBJ2-3; TRBD2 is a possible D gene (5 bases). CDR3 nucleotide sequence: TGTGCCAGCCGAGAGGGAATTACAGATACGCAGTATTTT. Its translation: CASREGITDTQYF.